This T cell receptor beta chain comes out of a study of shared clonotypes between healthy human individuals. Data came from immunoSEQ multiplex PCR; TCRdb stores just in-frame clones and leaves some out. The data show 520,000 or so clones, about four fifths seen once. Germline lookup yields CDR1 MDHEN and CDR2 SYDVKM. The CDR3 length is 13 residues. V lost 6 bases to trimming and J lost 4 bases, with 12 bases between them. For this clone: Its antigen is as yet unknown.

Overall study results and limits: Clonotype sharing among donors was thought likely to change with sequencing depth. The researchers took only blood, and tissue repertoires probably look different.

Participating donors were healthy, HIV-negative adults free of recent acute infections or vaccinations. When samples were unsorted, 85 million to 95 million PBMCs were used for genomic DNA. This receptor was identified in a woman aged 40 to 50 in good health. Some clones in this sample may be carry-over from other donors' samples. Sample: PBMCs. The chain recombines TRBV28 with TRBJ1-1; D ambiguous. CDR3 nucleotides: TGTGCCAGCAGCCCTGTCCGTTTCACTGAAGCTTTCTTT. Amino acid sequence: CASSPVRFTEAFF.